This T cell receptor (beta chain) originates from a study of cytomegalovirus exposure and HLA in healthy donors. Germline V CDR1 and CDR2: SQVTM, ANQGSEA. The CDR3 consists of 12 residues. V shed 3 bases and J shed 3 bases, with 9 bases lying between them. To note about this clone: Its antigen is as yet unknown.

Amplification used 60 Vbeta primers and 13 Jbeta primers. Here immunoSEQ multiplex PCR was the method, and the copy in TCRdb shows in-frame clones only, minus some. This repertoire shows under 200,000 clones, roughly 80% found once; its top ten account for approximately 4.5%. Study results and caveats: Investigators reported approximately 170 TCR beta chains as tied to cytomegalovirus. Some highly shared sequence variants likely arose as a pipeline artifact.

The chain couples TRBV29-1 to TRBJ2-7, with a weak D call TRBD1 (6 bases). This TCR derives from a young man in good health and CMV-seronegative. Sequencing was performed on PBMCs. CDR3 residues: CSVDRGGYEQYF. For the CDR3, the DNA is TGCAGCGTTGATAGAGGGGGCTACGAGCAGTACTTC.